This TCR beta chain derives from a study of vaccination and CD4 T cells after COVID-19. In the study overall: Overlapping SARS-CoV-2, HCoV-NL63, HCoV-OC43 and HCoV-229E spike peptides stimulated the cells.

The CDR3 is made up of 13 amino acids. Germline loops: CDR1 MNHNS, CDR2 SASEGT. V lost 7 bases to trimming and J lost 9 bases; unmatched junction nucleotides: 9. The Oncomine TCR Beta short-read assay was applied to DNA of cultured CD4+ T cells. TCRdb passed the PCR reads through MiXCR, listing each CDR3 protein once. The table includes about 13,000 distinct CDR3 sequences, roughly 70% detected once. Treatment in this sample: roughly 10-day PBMC culture with coronavirus spike peptide pools or control peptides (ViraFEST assay). Researchers reported culturing under 2.5 million PBMCs per well with approximately 10 IU/ml IL-2 and about 9.3 ug/ml peptide pools. Of note for this clonotype: The antigen remains unidentified.

General study points: Median reactive clonotypes, those recognizing SARS-CoV-2, rose from about 22 to 38, not significantly.

The specimen was CD4+ T cells from blood, cultured in vitro. The receptor comes from a human donor who had recovered from COVID-19. This chain joins TRBV6-1 and TRBJ2-1, with 7 nucleotides matching TRBD1. The CDR3 sequence is CASTRQGIGEQFF. CDR3 DNA sequence: TGTGCCAGCACTAGACAGGGTATAGGTGAGCAGTTCTTC.